The next 32 T cell receptor beta chains were all read from a single sample in a study of blood T cell repertoires in COVID-19. The repertoire was sequenced with immunoSEQ multiplex PCR; TCRdb's copy has only in-frame clones and lacks some. The sample records some 280,000 clones, 75% to 90% being singletons. The sequenced sample was peripheral blood. All receptors derive from a woman in her twenties or thirties with active or convalescent COVID-19.

The chain links TRBV27 to TRBJ2-6, with D perhaps TRBD2 (6 bases). Per germline, CDR1 MNHEY and CDR2 SMNVEV (reference sequence). This CDR3 comprises 16 residues. V dropped 8 bases and J dropped 2 bases, with 16 bases sitting between them. DNA of the CDR3: TGTGCCAGCGCTACCGCATCGGGGGCTGGGGCCAACGTCCTGACTTTC. Residues: CASATASGAGANVLTF. Drawing the rest from reference TRBV27 and TRBJ2-6, the complete variable domain is EAQVTQNPRYLITVTGKKLTVTCSQNMNHEYMSWYRQDPGLGLRQIYYSMNVEVTDKGDVPEGYKVSRKEKRNFPLILESPSPNQTSLYFCASATASGAGANVLTFGAGSRLTVL.

A few counts support this clone. The gene calls are TRBV7-9 and TRBJ2-7; the match to TRBD2 covers 9 bases. Germline CDR1 reads SEHNR; CDR2 reads FQNEAQ (reference sequence). CDR3 size: 16 residues. The J segment lost 1 base and the V segment lost 5 bases, leaving 9 bases of the junction unmatched. The CDR3 nucleotides are TGTGCCAGCAGCCCCCCCGGGCTAGCGGGGTCCTACGAGCAGTACTTC. This sequence encodes CASSPPGLAGSYEQYF.

This chain uses TRBV30 with TRBJ1-1, with a tentative D call TRBD1 (6 bases). The CDR3 totals 15 residues. CDR1 is GTSNPN and CDR2 is SVGIG in the germline V gene (reference sequence). Trimming cost V 0 bases and J 10 bases, with 21 bases left between them. The DNA for the CDR3 is TGTGCCTGGAGTGTACCCTCACCAGCCTTAGGGGGAGCTTTCTTT. This translates into CAWSVPSPALGGAFF. Full variable domain (remainder filled in from reference TRBV30 and TRBJ1-1): SQTIHQWPATLVQPVGSPLSLECTVEGTSNPNLYWYRQAAGRGLQLLFYSVGIGQISSEVPQNLSASRPQDRQFILSSKKLLLSDSGFYLCAWSVPSPALGGAFFGQGTRLTVV.

The chain uses TRBV6-5 and TRBJ1-1, with D possibly being TRBD1 (6 bases). CDR1 and CDR2 (germline): MNHEY, SVGAGI. The ends were cut back, 4 bases at V and 10 bases at J, with 10 bases in the middle. This CDR3 has 11 amino acids. The CDR3: CASSLQGRAFF. The CDR3 DNA sequence: TGTGCCAGCAGTTTGCAGGGGAGAGCTTTCTTT.

This chain uses TRBV7-9 with TRBJ1-2; unclear D gene. In germline, CDR1 is SEHNR, CDR2 FQNEAQ (reference sequence). V was trimmed by 4 bases and J by 2 bases, leaving 8 bases between them. The CDR3 is 13 amino acids. In nucleotides, the CDR3 is TGTGCCAGCAGCTCTGGACTGAACTATGGCTACACCTTC. This sequence encodes CASSSGLNYGYTF.

The table lists this clone with a few counts. The rearrangement links TRBV7-2 to TRBJ1-5; the match to TRBD1 covers 10 bases. This CDR3 spans 14 amino acids. Per germline, CDR1 SGHTA and CDR2 FQGNSA. With 5 bases clipped from V and 5 bases from J, the junction kept 3 bases outside the gene matches. In DNA form, the CDR3 reads TGTGCCAGCAGCCGGACAGGGGGATATCAGCCCCAGCATTTT. Its protein product is CASSRTGGYQPQHF. Together with reference TRBV7-2 and TRBJ1-5, the CDR3 gives the full variable domain: GAGVSQSPSNKVTEKGKDVELRCDPISGHTALYWYRQSLGQGLEFLIYFQGNSAPDKSGLPSDRFSAERTGGSVSTLTIQRTQQEDSAVYLCASSRTGGYQPQHFGDGTRLSIL.

The genes are TRBV24-1 and TRBJ1-1; 7 bases are shared with TRBD1. The CDR3 sequence is 13 residues long. V trimming: 10 bases; J trimming: 4 bases; junction bases outside the gene matches: 8. The germline gives CDR1 KGHDR, CDR2 SFDVKD. CDR3: CATRPTGSTEAFF. CDR3 DNA sequence: TGTGCCACAAGACCGACAGGGAGCACTGAAGCTTTCTTT.

The rearrangement links TRBV2 to TRBJ2-5; D remains unclear. CDR1 SNHLY and CDR2 FYNNEI come from the germline V gene. The germline V and J ends were trimmed by 3 bases and 1 base, with 6 bases remaining between them. The CDR3 has 13 amino acids. The CDR3 protein is CASSESVQETQYF. In DNA, the CDR3 is TGTGCCAGCAGTGAGAGCGTCCAAGAGACCCAGTACTTC.

The chain uses TRBV7-9 and TRBJ2-6, with TRBD1 matching 7 bases. Germline values: CDR1 SEHNR, CDR2 FQNEAQ (reference sequence). The V segment lost 1 base and the J segment 0 bases; nucleotides outside the gene matches: 6. The CDR3 contains 18 residues. DNA of the CDR3: TGTGCCAGCAGCTTAGGACAGGGCGCGGTCTCTGGGGCCAACGTCCTGACTTTC. This gives the protein CASSLGQGAVSGANVLTF.

V gene TRBV7-2 combines with J gene TRBJ1-2, with 7 positions matching TRBD1. Unmatched junction bases numbered 5, after V lost 5 bases and J lost 2 bases. Looked up from germline, CDR1 is SGHTA and CDR2 is FQGNSA. The CDR3 runs to 14 residues. The CDR3 DNA reads as TGTGCCAGCAGCCCTATACAGGGGAACTATGGCTACACCTTC. Protein: CASSPIQGNYGYTF.

A note on this clone: This same CDR3 is encoded by further DNA sequences in the sample. The chain has TRBV2 and TRBJ1-2; 7 positions match TRBD1. The CDR3 contains 13 residues. The ends lost 6 bases at V and 2 bases at J; junction bases unmatched: 3. The germline V gene encodes CDR1 SNHLY and CDR2 FYNNEI. DNA of the CDR3: TGTGCCAGCAGCCGACAGGGAAACTATGGCTACACCTTC. It encodes CASSRQGNYGYTF.

The CDR3 reads CASSVQTGGNEQFF. CDR3 in DNA: TGTGCCAGCAGTGTCCAGACAGGGGGCAATGAGCAGTTCTTC. This chain connects TRBV28 to TRBJ2-1; TRBD1 matches 9 bases. After removal of 5 bases from V and 6 bases from J, the junction contained 5 bases not matched to a gene. Looked up from germline, CDR1 is MDHEN and CDR2 is SYDVKM. CDR3 length equals 14 residues.

The V call is TRBV7-2, the J call TRBJ2-5, with TRBD2 matching 10 bases. V trimming: 0 bases; J trimming: 3 bases; junction bases outside the gene matches: 13. CDR3 length: 19 residues. Germline V gene sequence: CDR1 SGHTA, CDR2 FQGNSA. The CDR3 sequence is CASSLALAVSGGREETQYF. The CDR3 coding sequence is TGTGCCAGCAGCTTAGCGTTGGCGGTTAGCGGGGGGCGGGAAGAGACCCAGTACTTC.

The chain recombines TRBV10-3 with TRBJ1-6; D is unresolved. The CDR3 runs to 15 residues. Germline V CDR1 and CDR2: ENHRY, SYGVKD. V was cut by 2 bases and J by 10 bases, with 15 bases left in between. DNA of the CDR3: TGTGCCATCAGTGAGATCAACCGGGGAGGATCACCCCTCCACTTT. It encodes CAISEINRGGSPLHF.

The chain uses TRBV18 and TRBJ1-1; D is uncertain. This CDR3 is built from 14 residues. Trimming stripped 4 bases from V and 0 bases from J, with 9 bases between. The germline CDR1 and CDR2 sequences are KGHSH and LQKENI. The CDR3, as DNA: TGTGCCAGCTCACTAGTTTTTCTGAACACTGAAGCTTTCTTT. Amino acid sequence: CASSLVFLNTEAFF.

This clone has only one observation. The chain is built from TRBV27 and TRBJ2-1; TRBD2 aligns across 8 bases. Looked up from germline, CDR1 is MNHEY and CDR2 is SMNVEV (reference sequence). Trimming removed 3 bases from V and 3 bases from J; junction bases left unmatched: 4. The CDR3 has 15 residues. The CDR3 DNA sequence: TGTGCCAGCAGTTTCGGGGGGGCTGGCTACAATGAGCAGTTCTTC. Residues: CASSFGGAGYNEQFF.

The J gene is TRBJ1-4, the V gene TRBV6-5; 8 nucleotides agree with TRBD1. The V segment lost 2 bases and the J segment 8 bases; nucleotides outside the gene matches: 4. CDR1 is MNHEY, CDR2 SVGAGI, per germline. This CDR3 has 14 residues. In nucleotides, the CDR3 is TGTGCCAGCAGTTACCTGACAGGGGACGAAAAACTGTTTTTT. The encoded protein is CASSYLTGDEKLFF.

The chain has TRBV7-2 and TRBJ2-6; D is undetermined. Trimming stripped 5 bases from V and 3 bases from J, with 11 bases between. The CDR3 is 15 amino acids. CDR1 and CDR2 (germline): SGHTA, FQGNSA. DNA of the CDR3: TGTGCCAGCAGCCCATTCCTAGGTGGGGCCAACGTCCTGACTTTC. Protein: CASSPFLGGANVLTF.

The V and J genes are TRBV19 and TRBJ1-5; 7 nucleotides match TRBD1. Per germline, CDR1 LNHDA and CDR2 SQIVND (reference sequence). The length of the CDR3 is 14 residues. V dropped 5 bases and J dropped 6; count of bases not matched to a gene: 7. This CDR3 reads CASSPDRVVQPQHF. The CDR3, as DNA: TGTGCCAGTAGTCCCGACAGGGTGGTTCAGCCCCAGCATTTT.

This chain uses TRBV28 with TRBJ1-2; the D gene is possibly TRBD1 (6 bases). The CDR3 runs 12 residues. CDR1 is MDHEN and CDR2 is SYDVKM in the germline V gene. The V and J ends lost 5 bases and 8 bases respectively, with 12 bases between them. The CDR3 is CASSMSGGGYTF. The DNA of the CDR3 is TGTGCCAGCAGTATGTCGGGGGGCGGCTACACCTTC.

The chain employs TRBV6-5 and TRBJ1-2; D is uncertain. V was pared by 8 bases and J by 4 bases, with 17 bases between. This CDR3 region has 14 residues. CDR1 is MNHEY, CDR2 SVGAGI, per germline. The DNA of the CDR3 is TGTGCCAGCTGGAAGCGGGGAGCGATCTATGGCTACACCTTC. It specifies CASWKRGAIYGYTF.

V is TRBV12-3 or TRBV12-4 and J is TRBJ1-2; 7 nucleotides match TRBD1. This CDR3 contains 13 residues. Germline trimming cut 6 bases from V and 5 bases from J; bases unmatched to any gene: 6. The CDR3 nucleotides read TGTGCCAGCAGACAAGGGGGCGGATATGGCTACACCTTC. Its protein is CASRQGGGYGYTF.

This chain uses TRBV7-2 with TRBJ1-5, with TRBD1 as a possible D gene (5 bases). The CDR3 is 17 residues long. The V gene's germline CDR1 is SGHTA and CDR2 FQGNSA. V lost 2 bases and J 7 bases, leaving 21 bases between the germline ends. The CDR3 loop is CASSLIPGTPGEQPQHF. CDR3 DNA: TGTGCCAGCAGCTTAATCCCCGGGACTCCGGGGGAACAGCCCCAGCATTTT.

The V and J genes are TRBV27 and TRBJ2-7; D is possibly TRBD1 (6 bases). The germline V gene has CDR1 MNHEY and CDR2 SMNVEV (reference sequence). V was shortened by 2 bases and J by 5 bases, with 10 bases between the two germline ends. This CDR3 spans 13 amino acids. CDR3 bases: TGTGCCAGCAGTTTAATGACAGGCCACGAGCAGTACTTC. Protein sequence: CASSLMTGHEQYF.

V usage is TRBV24-1 and J usage is TRBJ2-1; TRBD1 aligns across 8 bases. V dropped 12 bases and J dropped 3; count of bases not matched to a gene: 12. CDR1 is KGHDR and CDR2 is SFDVKD in the germline V gene. There are 15 residues in the CDR3. This CDR3 is CAPTCRQGRYNEQFF. The CDR3 DNA follows: TGTGCCCCCACCTGCCGACAGGGGCGCTACAATGAGCAGTTCTTC.

V is TRBV30 and J is TRBJ2-7, with a possible D match to TRBD2 (5 bases). CDR1 GTSNPN and CDR2 SVGIG come from the germline V gene (reference sequence). This CDR3 spans 17 amino acids. Deletions cut 0 bases from V and 3 bases from J, with 21 bases between. CDR3 in DNA: TGTGCCTGGAGTGTAGAAAATGCTATTGCCCGGGACTACGAGCAGTACTTC. Its protein product is CAWSVENAIARDYEQYF.

V is TRBV13 and J is TRBJ2-5, with 11 nucleotides matching TRBD1. The CDR3 has 17 residues. Per germline, CDR1 PRHDT and CDR2 FYEKMQ (reference sequence). V trimming: 5 bases; J trimming: 5 bases; junction bases outside the gene matches: 13. This chain's CDR3 is CASSPKGQGAVRETQYF. In DNA, the CDR3 is TGTGCCAGCAGCCCGAAAGGACAGGGGGCCGTCCGGGAGACCCAGTACTTC.

Only a few counts were recorded for this clone. J is TRBJ1-6 and V is TRBV3-1 (or the pseudogene TRBV3-2); D may be TRBD1 (5 bases). The CDR3 is 13 amino acids. Germline CDR1 reads LGHDT; CDR2 reads YNNKEL (reference sequence). V dropped 4 bases and J dropped 8 bases, with 9 bases sitting between them. CDR3 sequence: CASSLRDYSPLHF. CDR3 coding DNA: TGTGCCAGCAGCCTCCGGGACTATTCACCCCTCCACTTT.

This chain links TRBV6-5 with TRBJ1-2, with TRBD1 matching over 11 bases. The CDR3 extends over 14 amino acids. Germline-derived CDR1 and CDR2 are MNHEY and SVGAGI. J lost 7 bases, V lost 7 bases, and 8 bases had no gene match. As DNA, the CDR3 is TGTGCCAGCACTCCTTCCGGGACAGGGGGTGGCTACACCTTC. Amino acid sequence: CASTPSGTGGGYTF.

CDR3 DNA sequence: TGTGCCAGCACCCCAGGCTCCTACGAGCAGTACTTC. Protein product: CASTPGSYEQYF. The chain has TRBV28 and TRBJ2-7; D remains unclear. The CDR3 extends over 12 amino acids. V lost 7 bases and J lost 0, with 7 bases in between. CDR1 is MDHEN and CDR2 is SYDVKM in the germline V gene.

This chain links TRBV7-3 with TRBJ2-3, with D possibly matching TRBD2 (6 bases). The CDR3 covers 14 residues. The germline V gene encodes CDR1 SGHTA and CDR2 FQGTGA. Trimming removed 5 bases from V and 2 bases from J, with 11 bases in between. In DNA form, the CDR3 reads TGTGCCAGCAGCCCCGGGGGACCCACAGATACGCAGTATTTT. This translates into CASSPGGPTDTQYF.

This clone was detected a few times. The rearrangement uses TRBV30 and TRBJ1-3, with D perhaps matching TRBD1 (5 bases). Deletions cut 2 bases from V and 2 bases from J, with 13 bases between. The CDR3 spans 15 residues. The germline V gene encodes CDR1 GTSNPN and CDR2 SVGIG (reference sequence). CDR3 coding DNA: TGTGCCTGGAGTCTTGGGGGGTACCCTGGAAACACCATATATTTT. This gives the protein CAWSLGGYPGNTIYF.